The 22 T cell receptor beta chains in this list originate from one sample, sequenced in a study of CD8 T cells in ankylosing spondylitis. MiXCR was run by TCRdb on the 5' RACE reads, yielding one entry per CDR3 protein. The repertoire holds about 200,000 distinct CDR3 sequences, with 13% as singletons. Sequenced material: blood, either unsorted or a sorted T cell fraction (not recorded which). These receptors were collected from a male donor with ankylosing spondylitis or in good health (not recorded which).

The chain employs TRBV2 and TRBJ2-3; D gene unclear. V was cut by 4 bases and J by 5 bases, with 10 bases left in between. This CDR3 has 13 amino acids. The germline V gene encodes CDR1 SNHLY and CDR2 FYNNEI. The CDR3 is CASSVWIRDTQYF. The CDR3 bases are TGTGCCAGCAGTGTTTGGATTAGAGATACGCAGTATTTT.

This clonotype was seen many times. V is TRBV6-1 and J is TRBJ2-5; 8 positions match TRBD2. The trim removed 8 bases at V and 4 bases at J, leaving 9 bases unmatched. Germline V gene sequence: CDR1 MNHNS, CDR2 SASEGT. The CDR3 loop spans 14 amino acids. This CDR3 is CASSIGLARETQYF. The CDR3 region has the DNA TGTGCCAGCTCAATTGGACTAGCACGAGAGACCCAGTACTTC.

The chain joins TRBV11-2 to TRBJ2-2; D might be TRBD2 (7 bases). Trimming took 1 base from V and 4 from J, leaving 10 bases between them. CDR1 is SGHAT, CDR2 FQNNGV, per germline. The CDR3 sequence is 15 residues long. The DNA of the CDR3 is TGTGCCAGCAGCTTAGCGGGGGGCGGCACCGGGGAGCTGTTTTTT. Translation gives CASSLAGGGTGELFF. Based on the CDR3 plus reference TRBV11-2 and TRBJ2-2, the full variable domain is EAGVAQSPRYKIIEKRQSVAFWCNPISGHATLYWYQQILGQGPKLLIQFQNNGVVDDSQLPKDRFSAERLKGVDSTLKIQPAKLEDSAVYLCASSLAGGGTGELFFGEGSRLTVL.

This clonotype came up a few times. V and J are TRBV18 and TRBJ2-2; perhaps TRBD1 as D (5 bases). This CDR3 is built from 14 residues. With 5 bases removed from V and 1 base from J, the gap between germline ends came to 8 bases. CDR1 and CDR2 from the germline V gene are KGHSH and LQKENI. For the CDR3, the DNA is TGTGCCAGCTCAGCGACAGTGAACACCGGGGAGCTGTTTTTT. Translated: CASSATVNTGELFF.

Only a few counts were recorded for this clonotype. The CDR3 region has the DNA TGCAGTGCTAGAGCCCAGTCTCGGGGGGCCGGGGAGCTGTTTTTT. Translated: CSARAQSRGAGELFF. The V call is TRBV20-1, the J call TRBJ2-2; TRBD2 agrees at 7 bases. CDR1 is DFQATT and CDR2 is SNEGSKA in the germline V gene (reference sequence). The CDR3 contains 15 residues. The ends lost 1 base at V and 6 bases at J; junction bases unmatched: 8.

This clonotype was seen only a few times. As DNA, the CDR3 is TGTGCCAGCAGTCCGATCGGTGAGGAGACCCAGTACTTC. Its translation: CASSPIGEETQYF. The rearrangement uses TRBV7-9 and TRBJ2-5, with D unresolved. V was cut by 6 bases and J by 5 bases, with 13 bases left in between. This CDR3 has 13 residues. Germline assignment: CDR1 SEHNR and CDR2 FQNEAQ (reference sequence).

The sample holds a few counts of this clonotype. The chain links TRBV10-2 to TRBJ1-2, with D maybe TRBD1 (6 bases). Deletions cut 6 bases from V and 8 bases from J, with 13 bases between. The CDR3 is 12 amino acids. Germline values: CDR1 WSHSY, CDR2 SAAADI. Here the CDR3 reads CASSTGTYGYTF. CDR3 nucleotide sequence: TGCGCCAGCAGCACAGGGACATACGGCTACACCTTC.

This clonotype was seen more than once but under ten times. This chain joins TRBV6-5 and TRBJ2-5; D is undetermined. The CDR3 is 16 amino acids. The germline V and J ends were trimmed by 2 bases and 0 bases, with 13 bases remaining between them. Looked up from germline, CDR1 is MNHEY and CDR2 is SVGAGI. CDR3 amino acids: CASSYTPSGYQETQYF. CDR3 DNA sequence: TGTGCCAGCAGTTACACACCCTCCGGGTACCAAGAGACCCAGTACTTC.

There are a few counts of this clonotype. The rearrangement links TRBV7-2 to TRBJ1-4; D is possibly TRBD1 (5 bases). This CDR3 region has 13 residues. Looked up from germline, CDR1 is SGHTA and CDR2 is FQGNSA. V was cut by 11 bases and J by 11 bases, with 21 bases left in between. Written as DNA, the CDR3 is TGTGCCGCCCGAACGGAGGGGTCGTGGAAACTGTTTTTT. Encoded protein: CAARTEGSWKLFF.

This clonotype turned up a few times. This chain links TRBV4-1 with TRBJ1-2; 7 nucleotides align to TRBD1. This CDR3 contains 15 residues. Germline V lookup: CDR1 MGHRA, CDR2 YSYEKL. The V gene end was trimmed by 0 bases and the J gene end by 6 bases; junction bases not matched to a gene: 7. This chain's CDR3 is CASSQETGNFHGYTF. DNA of the CDR3: TGCGCCAGCAGCCAAGAGACAGGGAACTTCCATGGCTACACCTTC.

The V and J genes are TRBV5-1 and TRBJ1-1; 7 bases map to TRBD1. The CDR3 contains 16 residues. The germline V gene has CDR1 SGHRS and CDR2 YFSETQ. The V gene end was trimmed by 4 bases and the J gene end by 2 bases; junction bases not matched to a gene: 11. Written as DNA, the CDR3 is TGCGCCAGCAGCCCCCAGACAGGGCTTCTTAACACTGAAGCTTTCTTT. Amino acids: CASSPQTGLLNTEAFF.

The chain links TRBV27 to TRBJ2-5; TRBD2 aligns across 13 bases. This CDR3 has 16 amino acids. Trimming took 7 bases from V and 1 from J; bases not matched to a gene: 6. Germline V lookup: CDR1 MNHEY, CDR2 SMNVEV (reference sequence). The CDR3 region is CASTPTSGRAQETQYF. The CDR3 coding sequence is TGTGCCAGCACCCCTACTAGCGGGAGGGCCCAAGAGACCCAGTACTTC.

This sequence joins TRBV21-1 and TRBJ2-3; the table gives TRBD1 as D, unverified against the DNA. TRBV21-1 is noted as a pseudogene. The CDR3 is made up of 16 amino acids. The CDR3 region is CASSKGPLNPTDTQYF. The CDR3 bases are TGTGCCAGCAGCAAGGGACCGCTCAACCCCACAGATACGCAGTATTTT.

This clonotype has more than one count but fewer than ten. The chain couples TRBV20-1 to TRBJ2-1; D uncertain. Trimming cost V 4 bases and J 0 bases, with 7 bases left between them. Germline V lookup: CDR1 DFQATT, CDR2 SNEGSKA (reference sequence). The CDR3 runs 13 residues. In DNA, the CDR3 is TGCAGTGCTAACCGGGTCTCCTACAATGAGCAGTTCTTC. It translates to CSANRVSYNEQFF.

The chain carries TRBV2 and TRBJ2-2, with TRBD2 matching 10 bases. The CDR3 has 17 amino acids. CDR1 and CDR2 (germline): SNHLY, FYNNEI. J gave up 3 bases and V 0 bases, and 4 bases lay outside the gene matches. The CDR3: CASSEALGTSDTGELFF. The DNA for the CDR3 is TGTGCCAGCAGTGAAGCGCTGGGGACTAGCGACACCGGGGAGCTGTTTTTT. The full variable domain, in which reference TRBV2 and TRBJ2-2 provide the parts outside the CDR3, is EPEVTQTPSHQVTQMGQEVILRCVPISNHLYFYWYRQILGQKVEFLVSFYNNEISEKSEIFDDQFSVERPDGSNFTLKIRSTKLEDSAMYFCASSEALGTSDTGELFFGEGSRLTVL.

This clonotype was seen a handful of times. The chain combines TRBV10-3 with TRBJ2-7, with 9 nucleotides matching TRBD1. This CDR3 contains 15 residues. CDR1 and CDR2 (germline): ENHRY, SYGVKD. V lost 4 bases and J lost 7; bases outside the gene matches: 11. The CDR3 spells CAISGPGGQGWEQYF. The CDR3 bases are TGTGCCATCAGTGGGCCGGGGGGACAGGGCTGGGAGCAGTACTTC.

This clonotype was recorded at least ten times. This chain links TRBV20-1 with TRBJ2-7; no reliable D call. This CDR3 is 11 amino acids long. V lost 1 base, J lost 6 bases, and 7 bases lay in between. The V gene's germline CDR1 is DFQATT and CDR2 SNEGSKA (reference sequence). DNA of the CDR3: TGCAGTGCTAGAGCGAGTAGCGAGCAGTACTTC. Protein product: CSARASSEQYF.

The J gene is TRBJ1-2, the V gene TRBV9, with TRBD1 as a possible D gene (6 bases). V was pared by 3 bases and J by 3 bases, with 18 bases between. The CDR3 has 16 residues. Germline CDR1 is SGDLS and CDR2 is YYNGEE. The CDR3 sequence: CASSGAQGGRDYGYTF. CDR3 nucleotides: TGTGCCAGCAGCGGGGCACAGGGAGGTCGGGACTATGGCTACACCTTC.

This clonotype has more than one count but fewer than ten. The chain carries TRBV3-1 and TRBJ2-7; D gene ambiguous. V shed 3 bases and J shed 0 bases, with 6 bases lying between them. The CDR3 covers 13 residues. CDR1 is LGHDT and CDR2 is YNNKEL in the germline V gene (reference sequence). CDR3 loop: CASSQPLSYEQYF. The CDR3 nucleotides read TGTGCCAGCAGCCAGCCGCTCTCCTACGAGCAGTACTTC.

This chain links TRBV4-1 with TRBJ2-6; 10 bases are shared with TRBD2. The V gene's germline CDR1 is MGHRA and CDR2 YSYEKL. This CDR3 contains 17 residues. V was clipped by 3 bases and J by 2 bases; unmatched bases: 4. In nucleotides, the CDR3 is TGCGCCAGCAGCCAGGCCAGCGGGGGGGCTGGGGCCAACGTCCTGACTTTC. Translation: CASSQASGGAGANVLTF.

This clonotype was recorded many times. The chain uses TRBV10-3 and TRBJ2-2; 9 nucleotides match TRBD2. The CDR3 consists of 17 residues. Losses at the gene ends were 0 bases for V and 5 bases for J; bases not matched to a gene: 7. Germline CDR1 and CDR2: ENHRY and SYGVKD. The CDR3 DNA reads as TGTGCCATCAGTGAGTCCCAGAGACTAGCGGAGACCGGGGAGCTGTTTTTT. Amino acid sequence: CAISESQRLAETGELFF.

The chain links TRBV2 to TRBJ2-1, with D perhaps being TRBD1 or TRBD2 (5 bases each). The CDR3 extends over 11 amino acids. Germline loops: CDR1 SNHLY, CDR2 FYNNEI. V was trimmed by 9 bases and J by 8 bases, leaving 11 bases between them. CDR3 nucleotide sequence: TGTGCCAGGGCCCTGGGGGATGAGCAGTTCTTC. Its translation: CARALGDEQFF.